Given below is one T cell receptor (beta chain) in context. The antigen remains unidentified. This entry is derived from a study of OX40 agonist ivuxolimab in advanced cancers. Overall study: Ivuxolimab is an agonistic anti-OX40 (CD134) antibody, and patients were treated with it. General observations from the study: The study found that CD8+ T cells averaged more expanded clones than CD4+. Partly responding patients at 0.1-3.0 mg/kg showed some of the smallest clonal expansion.

Germline V gene data show CDR1 as LNHDA and CDR2 as SQIVND (reference sequence). The CDR3 runs 14 residues. With 8 bases removed from V and 6 bases from J, the gap between germline ends came to 19 bases. TCRdb's table, derived via immunoSEQ multiplex PCR, lists solely in-frame clones and lacks some. The repertoire holds about 38,000 clones, with roughly 80% as singletons. The rearrangement joins TRBV19 to TRBJ1-1; D unresolved. This clonotype was sampled from an adult with an advanced solid tumor such as melanoma, head and neck, liver or kidney cancer. The sample in question was CD4+ or CD8+ T cells sorted from blood, obtained in a trial of the OX40 agonist ivuxolimab. The CDR3 DNA is TGTGCCAGTTTTAAAAGGCTGCCCGACTCTGAAGCTTTCTTT. This gives the protein CASFKRLPDSEAFF. Complete variable domain (other parts from reference TRBV19 and TRBJ1-1): DGGITQSPKYLFRKEGQNVTLSCEQNLNHDAMYWYRQDPGQGLRLIYYSQIVNDFQKGDIAEGYSVSREKKESFPLTVTSAQKNPTAFYLCASFKRLPDSEAFFGQGTRLTVV.